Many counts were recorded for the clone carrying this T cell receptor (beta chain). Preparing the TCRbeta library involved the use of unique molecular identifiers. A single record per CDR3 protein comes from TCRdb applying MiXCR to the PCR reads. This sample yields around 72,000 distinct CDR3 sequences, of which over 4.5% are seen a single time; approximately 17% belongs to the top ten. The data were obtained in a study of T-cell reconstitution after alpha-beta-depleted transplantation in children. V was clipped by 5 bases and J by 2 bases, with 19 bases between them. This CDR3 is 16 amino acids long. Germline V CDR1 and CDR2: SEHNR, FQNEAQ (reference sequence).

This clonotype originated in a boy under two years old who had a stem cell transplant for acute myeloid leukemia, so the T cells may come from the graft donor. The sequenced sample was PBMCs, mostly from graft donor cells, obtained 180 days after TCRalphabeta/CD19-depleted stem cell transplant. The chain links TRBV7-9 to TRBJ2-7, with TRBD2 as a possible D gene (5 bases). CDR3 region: CASSPGRGARTYEQYF. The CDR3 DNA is TGTGCCAGCAGCCCAGGACGGGGAGCGAGGACCTACGAGCAGTACTTC.